The clone carrying this T cell receptor (beta chain) was observed a handful of times. The antigen remains undetermined. At one end, the junction sequence differs from germline, possibly due to a read error. Germline V gene data show CDR1 as KGHSH and CDR2 as LQKENI. The CDR3 loop spans 14 amino acids. This sample was included in a study of cytomegalovirus exposure and HLA in healthy donors. General study findings and limits: The authors enumerated over 150 TCR beta chains as linked to cytomegalovirus. Sequencing artifact likely explains a cluster of highly shared sequence variants.

The PCR had 60 Vbeta and 13 Jbeta primers. Per the study methods: The count from a later analysis was about 80 million unique TCR beta chains, some 9.9 million of them shared. Only in-frame clones appear in the TCRdb table, and some are missing; sequencing was by immunoSEQ multiplex PCR. The V and J calls and clone size are taken from that table; D and trimming were inferred from the DNA. The sample comprises 100,000 to 150,000 clones, just over 70% of which are singletons, and over 2% rests with the top ten. The sequencing input was PBMCs. The rearrangement joins TRBV18 to TRBJ1-5, with 7 bases identical to TRBD1. The source of this sequence is a woman aged 60 to 75 in good health and CMV-seropositive. The CDR3 sequence: CASSPQGRSQPQHF. The CDR3, as DNA: TGTGCCAGCTCTCCACAGGGGAGGAGTCAGCCCCAGCATTTT.